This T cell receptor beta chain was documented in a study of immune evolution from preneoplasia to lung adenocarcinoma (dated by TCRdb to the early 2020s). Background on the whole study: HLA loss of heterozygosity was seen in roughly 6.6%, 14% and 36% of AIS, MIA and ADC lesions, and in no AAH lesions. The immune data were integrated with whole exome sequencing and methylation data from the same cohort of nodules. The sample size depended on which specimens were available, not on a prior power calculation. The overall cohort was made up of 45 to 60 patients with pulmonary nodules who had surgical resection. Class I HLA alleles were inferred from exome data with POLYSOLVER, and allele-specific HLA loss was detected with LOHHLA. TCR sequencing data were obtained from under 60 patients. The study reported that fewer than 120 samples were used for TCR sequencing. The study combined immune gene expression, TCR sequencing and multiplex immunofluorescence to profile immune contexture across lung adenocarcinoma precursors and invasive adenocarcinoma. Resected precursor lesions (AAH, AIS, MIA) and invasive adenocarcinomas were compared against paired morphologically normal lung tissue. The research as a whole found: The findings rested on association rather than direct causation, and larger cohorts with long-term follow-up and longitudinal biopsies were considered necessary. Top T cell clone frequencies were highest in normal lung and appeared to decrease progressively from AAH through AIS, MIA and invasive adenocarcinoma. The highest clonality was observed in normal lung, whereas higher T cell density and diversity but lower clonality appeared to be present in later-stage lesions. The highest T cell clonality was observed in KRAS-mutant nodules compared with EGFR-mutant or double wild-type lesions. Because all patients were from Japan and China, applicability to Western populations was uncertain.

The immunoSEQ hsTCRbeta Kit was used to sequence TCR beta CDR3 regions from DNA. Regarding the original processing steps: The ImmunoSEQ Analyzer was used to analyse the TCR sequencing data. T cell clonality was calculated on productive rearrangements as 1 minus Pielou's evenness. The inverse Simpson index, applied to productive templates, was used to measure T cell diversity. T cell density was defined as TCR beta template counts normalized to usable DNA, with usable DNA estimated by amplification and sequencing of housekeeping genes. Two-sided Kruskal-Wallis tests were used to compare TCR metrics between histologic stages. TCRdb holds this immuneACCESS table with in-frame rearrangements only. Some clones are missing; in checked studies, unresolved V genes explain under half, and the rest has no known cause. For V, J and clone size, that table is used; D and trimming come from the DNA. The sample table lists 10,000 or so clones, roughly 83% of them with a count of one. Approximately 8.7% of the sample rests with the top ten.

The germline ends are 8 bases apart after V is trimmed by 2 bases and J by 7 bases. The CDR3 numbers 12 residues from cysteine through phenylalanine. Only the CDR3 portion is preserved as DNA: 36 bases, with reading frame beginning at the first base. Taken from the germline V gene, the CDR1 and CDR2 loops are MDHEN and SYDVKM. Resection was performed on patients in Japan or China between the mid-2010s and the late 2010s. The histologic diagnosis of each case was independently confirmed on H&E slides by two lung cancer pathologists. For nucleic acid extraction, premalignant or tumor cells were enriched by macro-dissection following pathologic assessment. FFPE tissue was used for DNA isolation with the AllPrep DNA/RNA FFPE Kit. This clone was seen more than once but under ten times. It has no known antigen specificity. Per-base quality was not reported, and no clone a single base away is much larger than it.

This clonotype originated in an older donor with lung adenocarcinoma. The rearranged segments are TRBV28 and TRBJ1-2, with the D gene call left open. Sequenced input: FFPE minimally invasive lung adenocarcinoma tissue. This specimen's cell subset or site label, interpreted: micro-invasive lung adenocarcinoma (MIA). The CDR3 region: CASSLPYAGYTF. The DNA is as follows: TGTGCCAGCAGTTTACCCTACGCTGGCTACACCTTC.